This T cell receptor beta chain originates from a study of T cells in Graves' hyperthyroidism and ophthalmopathy. This CDR3 has 15 residues. The ends were cut back, 4 bases at V and 0 bases at J, with 13 bases in the middle. The V gene's germline CDR1 is SGHDT and CDR2 YYEEEE. Authors of the study amplified TCR beta CDR3 regions from RNA transcripts. First-round RT-PCR targeting the TCR CDR3 was performed with the HTBI primer set. In TCRdb, the multiplex PCR reads were re-called with MiXCR into one record per CDR3 protein. The table records about 510,000 distinct CDR3 sequences, 46% of them present only once.

The receptor comes from an adult woman with Graves' disease, either hyperthyroidism or ophthalmopathy (not recorded which). Sequenced input: peripheral blood or thyroid tissue (not recorded which). The V call is TRBV5-6, the J call TRBJ1-2; no reliable D call. The CDR3 here is CASSEETGSNYGYTF. The DNA of the CDR3 is TGTGCCAGCAGCGAGGAAACGGGGTCTAACTATGGCTACACCTTC.